This TCR beta chain was found in a study of molecular identifiers for immune sequencing clone quantification. General study findings and limits: Barcode-sharing identical TCR molecules could underestimate highly expanded clone sizes. Whereas clones above 20 RNA copies held under 1% of naive-cell molecules, they held over 98% of effector molecules.

From the PCR reads, TCRdb called clonotypes with MiXCR, one entry per CDR3 protein. The table shows around 470,000 distinct CDR3 sequences, with roughly a fifth occurring only once. CDR1 KGHDR and CDR2 SFDVKD come from the germline V gene. This CDR3 is 17 amino acids long. As concerns this clonotype: The antigen is unknown. At one end, the junction sequence differs from germline, possibly due to a read error.

The source is a human donor in good health. Some libraries in this study had Jurkat cell RNA spiked in. Material: naive CD8+ T cells from blood, with Jurkat cell RNA spiked in. Subset of the sample: FACS-sorted CD8+CD4-CCR7+CD45RA+ naive T cells. The rearrangement links TRBV24-1 to TRBJ1-1; D is possibly TRBD1 (6 bases). CDR3 bases: TGTGCCGCCAGTGATTTGGGGGGGGCAGATGAGGACACTGAAGCTTTCTTT. Protein product: CAASDLGGADEDTEAFF.